The clone carrying this TCR beta chain was detected many times. Trimming removed 1 base from V and 2 bases from J; junction bases left unmatched: 2. Per germline, CDR1 LGHDT and CDR2 YNNKEL (reference sequence). There are 14 residues in the CDR3. The authors made cDNA by 5'RACE with 10-nucleotide random UMIs. MiXCR was run by TCRdb on the 5' RACE reads, yielding one entry per CDR3 protein. This table holds more than 50,000 distinct CDR3 sequences, 6.5% to 8.5% found once. This sample stems from a study of neurological immune-mediated disorders. Time point indicated: longitudinal time-point 3. The sample was PBMCs. The chain recombines TRBV3-1 with TRBJ2-7; 7 bases align to TRBD2. The sequence derives from a woman aged 40 to 55 in good health. The CDR3 region is CASSQGSGTYEQYF. CDR3 sequence (DNA): TGTGCCAGCAGCCAAGGGAGCGGGACCTACGAGCAGTACTTC.